This TCR beta chain appears in the sequencing data of a study of CD8+ T cells in alopecia areata. At least ten counts were recorded for this clone. This CDR3 has 15 residues. Germline V lookup: CDR1 GTSNPN, CDR2 SVGIG (reference sequence). After removal of 3 bases from V and 1 base from J, the junction contained 9 bases not matched to a gene. Following extraction, RNA underwent reverse transcription to cDNA, which served as the sequencing template. Method: immunoSEQ multiplex PCR; TCRdb's copy keeps in-frame clones and lacks some. There are 150,000 to 200,000 clones in the sample; around 60% occur only once, and about 14% lies in the top ten.

This sequence joins TRBV30 and TRBJ2-7; 7 positions match TRBD2. The material was CD4+ T cells sorted from blood, obtained at week 0. This clonotype originated in a human donor with alopecia areata. The CDR3 nucleotides are TGTGCCTGGAGCGCCCCCATAGCGGGTTCCTACGAGCAGTACTTC. It is translated as CAWSAPIAGSYEQYF.